Described below is a single T cell receptor beta chain sequence and its context. Antigen specificity is unknown. A read error may account for a junction end that differs from germline. Through a sample-barcoded 5' primer and a J-beta primer mix, a second PCR was run for roughly 6 to 12 cycles. Via MiXCR, TCRdb re-called the 5' RACE reads, giving one row per CDR3 protein. The repertoire holds hundreds of thousands of distinct CDR3 sequences, with roughly 44% as singletons. The data are from a study of blood T cells in healthy people across ages. Whole-study findings and limits: A greater number of naive CD4+ cells and higher diversity distinguished long-lived donors from aged donors. What prevented conclusive comparison of naive and antigen-experienced cells was that PBMCs were unsorted.

The CDR3 loop spans 12 amino acids. Germline V gene lookup returns CDR1 MNHNY and CDR2 SVGAGI (reference sequence). Russia was home to the donors, healthy Caucasian individuals aged roughly 6 to 90. The receptor's source is a man aged 55 to 69 in good health. The sequenced sample was blood. The rearrangement uses TRBV6-6 and TRBJ2-1; tentatively, D is TRBD1 or TRBD2 (6 bases each). The CDR3 DNA reads as TGTGCCGGCAGTCTGGACGGGGGCTGGCAGTTCTTC. This codes for CAGSLDGGWQFF.